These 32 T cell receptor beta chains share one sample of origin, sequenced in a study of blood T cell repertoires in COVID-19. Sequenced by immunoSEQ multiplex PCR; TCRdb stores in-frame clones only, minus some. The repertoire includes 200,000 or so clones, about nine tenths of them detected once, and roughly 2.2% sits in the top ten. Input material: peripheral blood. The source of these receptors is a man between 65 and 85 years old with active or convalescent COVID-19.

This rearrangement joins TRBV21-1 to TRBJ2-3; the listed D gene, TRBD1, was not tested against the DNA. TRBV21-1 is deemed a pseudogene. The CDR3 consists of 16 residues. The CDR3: CASSIGTGVAADTQYF. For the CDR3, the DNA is TGTGCCAGCAGCATCGGGACAGGGGTGGCTGCAGATACGCAGTATTTT.

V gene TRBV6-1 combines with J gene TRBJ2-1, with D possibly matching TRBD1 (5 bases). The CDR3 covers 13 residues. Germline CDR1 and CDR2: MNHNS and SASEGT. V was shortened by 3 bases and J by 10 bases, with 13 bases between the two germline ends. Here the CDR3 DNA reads TGTGCCAGCAGTGAGGCAGGGATTCGCGAGCAGTTCTTC. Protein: CASSEAGIREQFF.

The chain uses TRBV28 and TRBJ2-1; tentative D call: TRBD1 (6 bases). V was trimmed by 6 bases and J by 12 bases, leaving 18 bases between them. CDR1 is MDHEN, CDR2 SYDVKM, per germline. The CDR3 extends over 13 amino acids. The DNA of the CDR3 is TGTGCCAGCAGGAGACAGGCCCCCGGGGTGCAGTTCTTC. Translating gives CASRRQAPGVQFF.

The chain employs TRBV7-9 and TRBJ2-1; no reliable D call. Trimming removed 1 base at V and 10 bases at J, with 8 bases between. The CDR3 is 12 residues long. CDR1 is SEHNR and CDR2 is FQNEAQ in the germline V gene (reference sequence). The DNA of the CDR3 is TGTGCCAGCAGCTTAGGTCTCGGGGAGCAGTTCTTC. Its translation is CASSLGLGEQFF.

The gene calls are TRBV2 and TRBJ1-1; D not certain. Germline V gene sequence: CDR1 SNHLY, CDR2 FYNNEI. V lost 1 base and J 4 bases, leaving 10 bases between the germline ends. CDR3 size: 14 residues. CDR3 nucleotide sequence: TGTGCCAGCAGTGAAGTGCGGGGAGTCACTGAAGCTTTCTTT. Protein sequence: CASSEVRGVTEAFF.

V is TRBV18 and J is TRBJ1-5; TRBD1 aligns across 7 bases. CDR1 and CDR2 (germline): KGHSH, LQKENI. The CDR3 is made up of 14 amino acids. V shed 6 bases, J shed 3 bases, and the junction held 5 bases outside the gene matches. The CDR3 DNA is TGTGCCAGCTCTCTACAGGGGCACAATCAGCCCCAGCATTTT. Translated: CASSLQGHNQPQHF.

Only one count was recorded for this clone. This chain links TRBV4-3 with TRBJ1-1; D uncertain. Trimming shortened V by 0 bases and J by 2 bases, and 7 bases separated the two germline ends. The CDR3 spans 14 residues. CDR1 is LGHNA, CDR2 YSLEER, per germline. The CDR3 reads CASSQDFLNTEAFF. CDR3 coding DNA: TGCGCCAGCAGCCAAGATTTCCTAAACACTGAAGCTTTCTTT.

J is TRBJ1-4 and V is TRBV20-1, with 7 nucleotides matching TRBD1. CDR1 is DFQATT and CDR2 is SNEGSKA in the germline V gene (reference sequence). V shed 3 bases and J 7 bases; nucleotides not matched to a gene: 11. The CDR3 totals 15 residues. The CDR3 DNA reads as TGCAGTGCTAGTGATTATTATAAGGGGGCTGAAAAACTGTTTTTT. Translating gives CSASDYYKGAEKLFF.

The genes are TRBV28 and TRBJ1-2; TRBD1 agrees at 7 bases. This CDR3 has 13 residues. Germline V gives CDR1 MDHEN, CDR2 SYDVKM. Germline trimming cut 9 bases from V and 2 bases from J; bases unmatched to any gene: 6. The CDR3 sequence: CASWTGSNYGYTF. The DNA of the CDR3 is TGTGCCAGTTGGACAGGATCCAACTATGGCTACACCTTC.

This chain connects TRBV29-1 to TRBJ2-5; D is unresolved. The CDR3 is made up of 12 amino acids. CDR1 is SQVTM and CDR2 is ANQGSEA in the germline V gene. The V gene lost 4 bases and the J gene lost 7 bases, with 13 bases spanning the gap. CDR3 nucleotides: TGCAGCGTTGGAACGGGTTTCGGGACCCAGTACTTC. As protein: CSVGTGFGTQYF.

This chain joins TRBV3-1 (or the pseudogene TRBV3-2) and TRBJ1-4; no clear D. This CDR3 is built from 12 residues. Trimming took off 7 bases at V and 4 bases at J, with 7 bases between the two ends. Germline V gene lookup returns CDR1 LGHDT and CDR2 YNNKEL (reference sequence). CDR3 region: CASTGVNEKLFF. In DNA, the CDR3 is TGTGCCAGCACCGGAGTTAATGAAAAACTGTTTTTT.

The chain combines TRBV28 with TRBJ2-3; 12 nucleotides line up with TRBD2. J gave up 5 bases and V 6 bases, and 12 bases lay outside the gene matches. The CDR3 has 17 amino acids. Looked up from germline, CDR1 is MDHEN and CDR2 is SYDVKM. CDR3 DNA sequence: TGTGCCAGCAGAGAGACCCCGGGACTAGCGGGTTTAGATACGCAGTATTTT. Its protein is CASRETPGLAGLDTQYF.

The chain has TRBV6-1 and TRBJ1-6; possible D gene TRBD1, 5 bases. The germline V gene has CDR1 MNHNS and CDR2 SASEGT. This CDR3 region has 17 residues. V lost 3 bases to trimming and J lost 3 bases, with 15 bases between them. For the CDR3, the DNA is TGTGCCAGCAGTGAGGGGCCGGCCAACTTCTATAATTCACCCCTCCACTTT. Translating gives CASSEGPANFYNSPLHF.

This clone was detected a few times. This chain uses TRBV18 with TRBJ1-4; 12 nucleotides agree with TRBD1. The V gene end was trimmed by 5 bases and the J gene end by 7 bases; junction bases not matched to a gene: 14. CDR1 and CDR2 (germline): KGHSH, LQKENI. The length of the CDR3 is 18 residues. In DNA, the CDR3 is TGTGCCAGCTCATCCCCTCGGGACAGGGGGCGGTCTGTTGAAAAACTGTTTTTT. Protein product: CASSSPRDRGRSVEKLFF.

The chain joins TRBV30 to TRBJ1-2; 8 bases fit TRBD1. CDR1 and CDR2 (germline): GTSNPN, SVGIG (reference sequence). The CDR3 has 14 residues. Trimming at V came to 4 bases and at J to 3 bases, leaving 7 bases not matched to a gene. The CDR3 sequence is CAWTRPGGDYGYTF. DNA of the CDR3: TGTGCCTGGACCCGACCAGGGGGCGACTATGGCTACACCTTC.

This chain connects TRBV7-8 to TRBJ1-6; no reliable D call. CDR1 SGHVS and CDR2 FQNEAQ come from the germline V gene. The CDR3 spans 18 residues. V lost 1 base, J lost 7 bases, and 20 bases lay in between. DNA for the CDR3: TGTGCCAGCAGCTTAGAGGTGGATCTGGGCACCGTCAATTCACCCCTCCACTTT. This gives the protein CASSLEVDLGTVNSPLHF.

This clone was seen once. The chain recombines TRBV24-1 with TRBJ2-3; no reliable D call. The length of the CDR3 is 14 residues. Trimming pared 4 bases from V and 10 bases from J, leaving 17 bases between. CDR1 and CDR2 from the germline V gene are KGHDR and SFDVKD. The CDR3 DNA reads TGTGCCACCAGTGACCCGCCAACCAACCCAGCGCAGTATTTT. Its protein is CATSDPPTNPAQYF.

CDR3 coding DNA: TGTGCCAGCAGCGTGGGACAGGGGCTCGAGACCCAGTACTTC. It specifies CASSVGQGLETQYF. The rearrangement links TRBV9 to TRBJ2-5; 10 nucleotides line up with TRBD1. The length of the CDR3 is 14 residues. The V and J ends lost 2 bases and 5 bases, in that order; junction bases with no gene match: 3. Germline V gives CDR1 SGDLS, CDR2 YYNGEE.

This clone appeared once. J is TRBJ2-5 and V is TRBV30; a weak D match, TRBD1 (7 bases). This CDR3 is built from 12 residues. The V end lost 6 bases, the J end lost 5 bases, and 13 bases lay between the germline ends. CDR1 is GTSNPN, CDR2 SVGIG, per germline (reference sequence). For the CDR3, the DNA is TGTGCCTGTCGTGCAGGGGGGGAGACCCAGTACTTC. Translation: CACRAGGETQYF.

The CDR3 reads CASSYGQGRDTQYF. The CDR3, as DNA: TGTGCCAGCAGTTATGGTCAGGGAAGGGATACGCAGTATTTT. The V gene is TRBV6-6, the J gene TRBJ2-3; D is possibly TRBD1 (5 bases). Germline V gene data show CDR1 as MNHNY and CDR2 as SVGAGI (reference sequence). Trimming shortened V by 3 bases and J by 6 bases, and 13 bases separated the two germline ends. CDR3 length: 14 residues.

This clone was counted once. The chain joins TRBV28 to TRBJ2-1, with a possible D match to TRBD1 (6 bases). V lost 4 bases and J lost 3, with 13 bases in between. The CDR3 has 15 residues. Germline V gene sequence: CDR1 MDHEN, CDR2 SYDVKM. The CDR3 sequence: CASSSSGTYYNEQFF. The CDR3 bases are TGTGCCAGCAGTTCCTCAGGGACATACTACAATGAGCAGTTCTTC.

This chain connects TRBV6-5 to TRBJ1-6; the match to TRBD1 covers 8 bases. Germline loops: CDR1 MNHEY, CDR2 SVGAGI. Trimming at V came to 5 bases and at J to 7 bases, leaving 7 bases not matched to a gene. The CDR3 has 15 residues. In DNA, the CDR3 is TGTGCCAGCAGTACCCGACAGGGGTGGAATTCACCCCTCCACTTT. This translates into CASSTRQGWNSPLHF.

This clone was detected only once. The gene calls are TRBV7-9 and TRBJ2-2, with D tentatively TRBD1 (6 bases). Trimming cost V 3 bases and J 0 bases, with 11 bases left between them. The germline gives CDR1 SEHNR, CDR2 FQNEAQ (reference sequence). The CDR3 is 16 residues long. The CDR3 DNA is TGTGCCAGCAGCTTCCCCGGGACACCGAACACCGGGGAGCTGTTTTTT. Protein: CASSFPGTPNTGELFF.

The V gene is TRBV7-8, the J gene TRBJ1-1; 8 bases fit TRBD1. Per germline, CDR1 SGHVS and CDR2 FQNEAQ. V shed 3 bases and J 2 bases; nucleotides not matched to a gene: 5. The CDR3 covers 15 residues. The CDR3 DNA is TGTGCCAGCAGCTTCCGGGACAGGCTAAACACTGAAGCTTTCTTT. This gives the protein CASSFRDRLNTEAFF.

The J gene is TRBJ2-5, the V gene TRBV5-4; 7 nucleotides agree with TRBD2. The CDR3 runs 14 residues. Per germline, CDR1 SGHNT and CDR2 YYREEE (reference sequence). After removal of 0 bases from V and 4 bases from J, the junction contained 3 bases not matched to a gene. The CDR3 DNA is TGTGCCAGCAGCTTGGCGGGGAGGGGAGAGACCCAGTACTTC. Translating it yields CASSLAGRGETQYF.

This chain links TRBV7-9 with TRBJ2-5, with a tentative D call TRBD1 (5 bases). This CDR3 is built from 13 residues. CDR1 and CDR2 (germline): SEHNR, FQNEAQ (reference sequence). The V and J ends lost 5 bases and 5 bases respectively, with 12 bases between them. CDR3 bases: TGTGCCAGCAGCCCAGGGTCCGGGGAGACCCAGTACTTC. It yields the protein CASSPGSGETQYF.

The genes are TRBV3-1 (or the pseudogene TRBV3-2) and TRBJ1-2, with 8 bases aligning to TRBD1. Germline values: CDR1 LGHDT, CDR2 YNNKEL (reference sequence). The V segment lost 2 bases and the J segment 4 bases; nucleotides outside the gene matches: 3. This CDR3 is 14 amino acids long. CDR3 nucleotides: TGTGCCAGCAGCCAATCAGGACAGGGCTATGGCTACACCTTC. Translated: CASSQSGQGYGYTF.

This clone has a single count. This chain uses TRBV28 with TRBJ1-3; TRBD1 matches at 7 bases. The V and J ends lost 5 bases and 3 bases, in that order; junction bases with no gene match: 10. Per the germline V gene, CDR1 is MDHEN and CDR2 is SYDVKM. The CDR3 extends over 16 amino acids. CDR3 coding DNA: TGTGCCAGCAGTCTTAGAACAGGGGTCGGTGGAAACACCATATATTTT. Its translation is CASSLRTGVGGNTIYF. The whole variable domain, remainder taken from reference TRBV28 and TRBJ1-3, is DVKVTQSSRYLVKRTGEKVFLECVQDMDHENMFWYRQDPGLGLRLIYFSYDVKMKEKGDIPEGYSVSREKKERFSLILESASTNQTSMYLCASSLRTGVGGNTIYFGEGSWLTVV.

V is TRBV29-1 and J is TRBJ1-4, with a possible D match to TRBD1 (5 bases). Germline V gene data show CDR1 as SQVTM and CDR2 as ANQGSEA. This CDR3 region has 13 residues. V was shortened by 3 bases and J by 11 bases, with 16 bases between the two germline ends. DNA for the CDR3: TGCAGCGTTGAGGGGGGACGGACGGGTAAACTGTTTTTT. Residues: CSVEGGRTGKLFF.

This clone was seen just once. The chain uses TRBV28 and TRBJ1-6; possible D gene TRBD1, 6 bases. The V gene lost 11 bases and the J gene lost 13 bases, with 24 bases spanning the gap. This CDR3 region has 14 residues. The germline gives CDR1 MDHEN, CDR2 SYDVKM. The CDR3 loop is CAPDRDRSRGPLHF. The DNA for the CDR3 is TGTGCCCCTGACCGGGATCGCTCCAGGGGTCCCCTCCACTTT.

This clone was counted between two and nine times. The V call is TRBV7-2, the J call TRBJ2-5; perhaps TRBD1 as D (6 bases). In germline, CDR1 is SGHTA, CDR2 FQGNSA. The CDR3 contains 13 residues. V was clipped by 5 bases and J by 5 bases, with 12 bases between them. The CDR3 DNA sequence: TGTGCCAGCAGCGCCGGGACACTGGAGACCCAGTACTTC. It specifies CASSAGTLETQYF.

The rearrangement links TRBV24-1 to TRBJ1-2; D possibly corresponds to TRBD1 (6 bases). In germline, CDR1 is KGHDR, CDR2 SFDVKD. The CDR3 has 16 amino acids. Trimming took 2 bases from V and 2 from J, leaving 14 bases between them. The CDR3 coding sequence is TGTGCCACCAGTGATTCCACAGGGACGGTAAACTATGGCTACACCTTC. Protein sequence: CATSDSTGTVNYGYTF.